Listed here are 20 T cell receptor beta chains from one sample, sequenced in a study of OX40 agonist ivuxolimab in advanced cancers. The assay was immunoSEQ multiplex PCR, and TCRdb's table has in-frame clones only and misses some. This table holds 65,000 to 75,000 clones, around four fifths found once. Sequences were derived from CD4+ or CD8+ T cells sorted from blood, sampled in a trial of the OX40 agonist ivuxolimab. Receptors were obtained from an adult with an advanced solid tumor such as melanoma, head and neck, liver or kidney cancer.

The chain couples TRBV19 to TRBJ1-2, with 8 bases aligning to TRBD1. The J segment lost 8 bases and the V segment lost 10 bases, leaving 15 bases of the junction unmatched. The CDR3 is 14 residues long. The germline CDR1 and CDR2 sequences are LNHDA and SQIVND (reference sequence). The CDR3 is CATRDRGLLSGYTF. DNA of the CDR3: TGTGCCACCAGAGACAGGGGACTCCTATCCGGCTACACCTTC. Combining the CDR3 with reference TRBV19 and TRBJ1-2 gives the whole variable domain DGGITQSPKYLFRKEGQNVTLSCEQNLNHDAMYWYRQDPGQGLRLIYYSQIVNDFQKGDIAEGYSVSREKKESFPLTVTSAQKNPTAFYLCATRDRGLLSGYTFGSGTRLTVV.

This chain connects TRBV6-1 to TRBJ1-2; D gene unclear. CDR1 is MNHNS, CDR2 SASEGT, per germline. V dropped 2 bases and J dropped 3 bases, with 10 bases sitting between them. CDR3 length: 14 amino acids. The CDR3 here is CASSESPGYYGYTF. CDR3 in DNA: TGTGCCAGCAGTGAATCCCCGGGATACTATGGCTACACCTTC.

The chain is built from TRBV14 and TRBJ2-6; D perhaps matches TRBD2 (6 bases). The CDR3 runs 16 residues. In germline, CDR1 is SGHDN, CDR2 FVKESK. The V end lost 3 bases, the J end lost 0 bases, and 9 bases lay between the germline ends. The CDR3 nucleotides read TGTGCCAGCAGCCACGGGAGCTACTCTGGGGCCAACGTCCTGACTTTC. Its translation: CASSHGSYSGANVLTF.

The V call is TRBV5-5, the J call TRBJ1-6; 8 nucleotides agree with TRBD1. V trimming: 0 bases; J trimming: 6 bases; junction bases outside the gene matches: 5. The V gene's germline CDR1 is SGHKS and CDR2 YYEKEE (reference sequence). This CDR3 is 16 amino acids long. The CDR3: CASSLAGGQVNSPLHF. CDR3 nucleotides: TGTGCCAGCAGCTTGGCCGGGGGACAGGTTAATTCACCCCTCCACTTT.

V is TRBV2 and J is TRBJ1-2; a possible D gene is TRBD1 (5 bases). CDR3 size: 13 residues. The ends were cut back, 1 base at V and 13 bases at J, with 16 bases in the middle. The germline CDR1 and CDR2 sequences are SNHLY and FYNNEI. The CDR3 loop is CASSEDGQGAITF. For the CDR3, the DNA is TGTGCCAGCAGTGAAGATGGACAAGGTGCGATCACCTTC.

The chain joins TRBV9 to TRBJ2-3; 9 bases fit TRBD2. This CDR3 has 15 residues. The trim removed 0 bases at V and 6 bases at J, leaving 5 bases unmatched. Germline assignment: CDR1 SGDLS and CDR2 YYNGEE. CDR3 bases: TGTGCCAGCAGCGTAGGCGGGAGGGCCTGGGATACGCAGTATTTT. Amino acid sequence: CASSVGGRAWDTQYF.

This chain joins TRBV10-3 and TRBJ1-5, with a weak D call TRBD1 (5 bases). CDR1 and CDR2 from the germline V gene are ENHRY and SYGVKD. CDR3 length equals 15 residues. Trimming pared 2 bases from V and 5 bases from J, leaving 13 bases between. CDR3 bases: TGTGCCATCAGTGAGGCCAGGGATATACATCAGCCCCAGCATTTT. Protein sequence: CAISEARDIHQPQHF.

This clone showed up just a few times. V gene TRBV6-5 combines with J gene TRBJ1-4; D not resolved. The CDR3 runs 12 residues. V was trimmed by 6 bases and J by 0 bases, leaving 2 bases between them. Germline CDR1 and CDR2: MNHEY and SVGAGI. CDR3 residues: CASRATNEKLFF. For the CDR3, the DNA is TGTGCCAGCAGGGCAACTAATGAAAAACTGTTTTTT.

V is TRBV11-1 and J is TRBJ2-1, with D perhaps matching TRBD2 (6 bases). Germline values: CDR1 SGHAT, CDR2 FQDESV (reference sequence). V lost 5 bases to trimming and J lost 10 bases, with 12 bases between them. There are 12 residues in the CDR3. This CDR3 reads CASSAPGDEQFF. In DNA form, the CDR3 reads TGTGCCAGCAGCGCACCGGGAGACGAGCAGTTCTTC.

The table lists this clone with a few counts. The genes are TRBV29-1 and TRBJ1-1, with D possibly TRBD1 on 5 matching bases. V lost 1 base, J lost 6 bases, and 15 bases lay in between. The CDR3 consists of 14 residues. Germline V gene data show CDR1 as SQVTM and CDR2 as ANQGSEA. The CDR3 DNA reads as TGCAGCGTTGAAGTTTATAGGGGAACCGCTGAAGCTTTCTTT. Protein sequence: CSVEVYRGTAEAFF.

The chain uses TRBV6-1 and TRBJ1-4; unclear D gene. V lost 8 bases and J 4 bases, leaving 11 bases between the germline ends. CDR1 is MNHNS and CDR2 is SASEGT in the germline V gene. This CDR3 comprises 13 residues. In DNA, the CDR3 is TGTGCCAGCCGGGTCAGCAATAATGAAAAACTGTTTTTT. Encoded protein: CASRVSNNEKLFF.

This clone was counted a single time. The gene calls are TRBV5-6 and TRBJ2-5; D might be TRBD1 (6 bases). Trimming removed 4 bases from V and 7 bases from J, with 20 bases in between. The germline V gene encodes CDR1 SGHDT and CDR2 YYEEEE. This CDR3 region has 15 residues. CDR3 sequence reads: CASSQGWDGKWTQYF. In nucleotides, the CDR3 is TGTGCCAGCAGCCAGGGGTGGGACGGCAAGTGGACCCAGTACTTC.

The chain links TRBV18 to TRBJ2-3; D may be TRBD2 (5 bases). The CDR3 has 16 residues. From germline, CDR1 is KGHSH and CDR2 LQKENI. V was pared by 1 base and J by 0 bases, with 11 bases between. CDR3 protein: CASSPLRGVSTDTQYF. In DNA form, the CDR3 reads TGTGCCAGCTCACCACTCCGGGGAGTAAGCACAGATACGCAGTATTTT.

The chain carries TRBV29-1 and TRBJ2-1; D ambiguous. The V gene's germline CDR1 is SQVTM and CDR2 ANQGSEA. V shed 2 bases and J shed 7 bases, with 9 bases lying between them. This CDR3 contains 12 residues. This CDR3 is CSVEKRRNEQFF. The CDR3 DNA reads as TGCAGCGTTGAAAAAAGGAGAAATGAGCAGTTCTTC.

The CDR3 coding sequence is TGTGCCATCAAGGCCCCTAGCGGGGGTGGTACAGATACGCAGTATTTT. The encoded protein is CAIKAPSGGGTDTQYF. This sequence joins TRBV10-3 and TRBJ2-3, with 10 bases matching TRBD2. The CDR3 runs 16 residues. V gave up 7 bases and J gave up 3 bases; unmatched junction bases: 10. Germline CDR1 is ENHRY and CDR2 is SYGVKD.

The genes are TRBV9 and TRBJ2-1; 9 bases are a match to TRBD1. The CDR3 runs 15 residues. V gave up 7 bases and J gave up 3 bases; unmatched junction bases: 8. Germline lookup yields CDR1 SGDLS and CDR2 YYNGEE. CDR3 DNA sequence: TGTGCCAGCGGCCGGGGACAGGGAAACTACAATGAGCAGTTCTTC. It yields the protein CASGRGQGNYNEQFF.

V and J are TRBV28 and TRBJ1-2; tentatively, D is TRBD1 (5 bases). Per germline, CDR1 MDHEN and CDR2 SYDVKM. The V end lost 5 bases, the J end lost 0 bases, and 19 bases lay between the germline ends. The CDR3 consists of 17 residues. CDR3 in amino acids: CASSPPRSRGTNYGYTF. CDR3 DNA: TGTGCCAGCAGTCCCCCAAGGTCAAGGGGCACTAACTATGGCTACACCTTC.

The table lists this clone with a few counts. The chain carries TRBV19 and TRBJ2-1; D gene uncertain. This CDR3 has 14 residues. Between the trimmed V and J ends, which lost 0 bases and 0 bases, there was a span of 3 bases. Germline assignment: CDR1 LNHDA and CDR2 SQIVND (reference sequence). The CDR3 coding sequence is TGTGCCAGTAGTATAGATCCCTCCTACAATGAGCAGTTCTTC. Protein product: CASSIDPSYNEQFF.

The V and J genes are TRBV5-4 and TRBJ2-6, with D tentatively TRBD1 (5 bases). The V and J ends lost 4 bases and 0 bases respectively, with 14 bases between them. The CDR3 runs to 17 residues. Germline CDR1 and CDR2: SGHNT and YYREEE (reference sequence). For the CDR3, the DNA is TGTGCCAGCAGCCTTAATAGACAGTACTCTGGGGCCAACGTCCTGACTTTC. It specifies CASSLNRQYSGANVLTF.

CDR3 in amino acids: CMEGEGWGRGYTF. In DNA, the CDR3 is TGTATGGAGGGAGAGGGTTGGGGACGGGGCTACACCTTC. The chain carries TRBV30 and TRBJ1-2, with D tentatively TRBD1 (5 bases). CDR3 size: 13 residues. Per germline, CDR1 GTSNPN and CDR2 SVGIG (reference sequence).